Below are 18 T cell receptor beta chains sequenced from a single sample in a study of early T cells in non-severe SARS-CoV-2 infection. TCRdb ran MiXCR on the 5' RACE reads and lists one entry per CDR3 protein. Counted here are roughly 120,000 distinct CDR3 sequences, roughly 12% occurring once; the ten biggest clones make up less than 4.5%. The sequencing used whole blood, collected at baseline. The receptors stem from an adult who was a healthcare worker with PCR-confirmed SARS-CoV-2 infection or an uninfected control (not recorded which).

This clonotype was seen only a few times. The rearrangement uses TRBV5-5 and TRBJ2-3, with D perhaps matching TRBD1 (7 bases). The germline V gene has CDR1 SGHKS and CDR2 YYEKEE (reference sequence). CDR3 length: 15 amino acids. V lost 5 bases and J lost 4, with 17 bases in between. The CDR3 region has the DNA TGTGCCAGCAGTTCAGGGGGACTTCACTCAGATACGCAGTATTTT. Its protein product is CASSSGGLHSDTQYF.

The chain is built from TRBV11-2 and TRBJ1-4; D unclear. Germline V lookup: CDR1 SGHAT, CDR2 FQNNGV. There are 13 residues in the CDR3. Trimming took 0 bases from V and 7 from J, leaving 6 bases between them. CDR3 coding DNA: TGTGCCAGCAGCTTAGATCCCGGTGAAAAACTGTTTTTT. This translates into CASSLDPGEKLFF. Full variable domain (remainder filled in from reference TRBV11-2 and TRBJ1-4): EAGVAQSPRYKIIEKRQSVAFWCNPISGHATLYWYQQILGQGPKLLIQFQNNGVVDDSQLPKDRFSAERLKGVDSTLKIQPAKLEDSAVYLCASSLDPGEKLFFGSGTQLSVL.

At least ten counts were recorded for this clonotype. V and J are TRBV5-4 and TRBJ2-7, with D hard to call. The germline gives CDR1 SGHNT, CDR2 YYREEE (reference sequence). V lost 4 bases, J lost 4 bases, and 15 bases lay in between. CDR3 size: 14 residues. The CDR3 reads CASSVQEEFYEQYF. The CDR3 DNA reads TGTGCCAGCAGCGTTCAGGAAGAATTTTACGAGCAGTACTTC. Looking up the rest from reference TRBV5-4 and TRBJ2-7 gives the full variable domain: ETGVTQSPTHLIKTRGQQVTLRCSSQSGHNTVSWYQQALGQGPQFIFQYYREEENGRGNFPPRFSGLQFPNYSSELNVNALELDDSALYLCASSVQEEFYEQYFGPGTRLTVT.

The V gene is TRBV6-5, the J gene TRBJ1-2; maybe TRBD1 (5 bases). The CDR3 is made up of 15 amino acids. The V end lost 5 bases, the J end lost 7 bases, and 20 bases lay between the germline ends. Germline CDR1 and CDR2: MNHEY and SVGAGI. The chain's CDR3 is CASSSPGLQISGYTF. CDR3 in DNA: TGTGCCAGCAGTAGTCCAGGGTTACAAATCAGTGGCTACACCTTC.

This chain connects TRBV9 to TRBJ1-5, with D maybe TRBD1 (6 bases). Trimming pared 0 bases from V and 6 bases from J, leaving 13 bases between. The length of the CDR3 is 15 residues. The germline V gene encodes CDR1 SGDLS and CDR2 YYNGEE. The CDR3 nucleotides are TGTGCCAGCAGCGTAGGGGGGGCTGCGGGTCAGCCCCAGCATTTT. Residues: CASSVGGAAGQPQHF.

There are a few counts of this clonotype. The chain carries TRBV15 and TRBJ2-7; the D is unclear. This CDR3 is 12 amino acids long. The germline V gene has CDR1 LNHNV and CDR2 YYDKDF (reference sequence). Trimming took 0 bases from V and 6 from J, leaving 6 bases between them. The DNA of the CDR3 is TGTGCCACCAGCAGAGATTTTATCGAGCAGTACTTC. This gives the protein CATSRDFIEQYF. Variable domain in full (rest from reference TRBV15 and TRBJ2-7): DAMVIQNPRYQVTQFGKPVTLSCSQTLNHNVMYWYQQKSSQAPKLLFHYYDKDFNNEADTPDNFQSRRPNTSFCFLDIRSPGLGDTAMYLCATSRDFIEQYFGPGTRLTVT.

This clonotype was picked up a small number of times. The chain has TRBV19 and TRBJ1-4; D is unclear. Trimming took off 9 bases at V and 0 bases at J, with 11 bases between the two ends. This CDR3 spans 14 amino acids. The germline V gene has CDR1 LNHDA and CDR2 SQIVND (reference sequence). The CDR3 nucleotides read TGTGCCAGCCTAAGCGGTGCAACTAATGAAAAACTGTTTTTT. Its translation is CASLSGATNEKLFF.

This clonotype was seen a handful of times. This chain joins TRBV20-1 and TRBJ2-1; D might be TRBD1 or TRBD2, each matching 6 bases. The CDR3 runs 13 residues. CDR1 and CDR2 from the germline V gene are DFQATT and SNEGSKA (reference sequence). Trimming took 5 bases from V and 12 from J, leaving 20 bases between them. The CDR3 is CSAAPRGALGQFF. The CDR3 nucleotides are TGCAGTGCTGCCCCTAGGGGGGCGCTTGGGCAGTTCTTC.

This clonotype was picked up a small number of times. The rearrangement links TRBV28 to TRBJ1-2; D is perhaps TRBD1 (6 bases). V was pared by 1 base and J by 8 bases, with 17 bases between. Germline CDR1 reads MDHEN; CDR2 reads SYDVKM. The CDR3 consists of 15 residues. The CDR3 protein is CASSLLGPTGRGYTF. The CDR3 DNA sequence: TGTGCCAGCAGTTTATTGGGCCCGACAGGAAGGGGCTACACCTTC.

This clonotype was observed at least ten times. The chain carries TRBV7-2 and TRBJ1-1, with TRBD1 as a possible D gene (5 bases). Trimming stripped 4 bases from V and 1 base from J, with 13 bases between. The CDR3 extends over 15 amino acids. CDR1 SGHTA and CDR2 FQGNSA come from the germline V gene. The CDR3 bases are TGTGCCAGCAGCTCTAGGATCGGGGGGAACACTGAAGCTTTCTTT. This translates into CASSSRIGGNTEAFF.

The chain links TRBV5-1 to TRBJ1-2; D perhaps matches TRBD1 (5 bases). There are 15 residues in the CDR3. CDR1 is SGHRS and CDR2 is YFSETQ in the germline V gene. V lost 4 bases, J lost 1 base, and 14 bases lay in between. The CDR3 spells CASSQDPQDNYGYTF. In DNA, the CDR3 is TGCGCCAGCAGCCAAGACCCACAGGATAACTATGGCTACACCTTC.

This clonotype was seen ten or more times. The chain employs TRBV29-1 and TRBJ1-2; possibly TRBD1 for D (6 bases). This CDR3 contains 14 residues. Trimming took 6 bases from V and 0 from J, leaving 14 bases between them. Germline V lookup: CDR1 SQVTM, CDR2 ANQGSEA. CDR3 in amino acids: CSVNKGTPNYGYTF. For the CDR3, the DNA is TGCAGCGTCAACAAAGGGACACCTAACTATGGCTACACCTTC.

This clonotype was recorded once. CDR3 coding DNA: TGTGCCAGCAGCGGACACAGGTACAGCTATGGCTACACCTTC. This encodes CASSGHRYSYGYTF. The chain recombines TRBV9 with TRBJ1-2, with TRBD1 as a possible D gene (5 bases). CDR3 length equals 14 residues. V was clipped by 3 bases and J by 4 bases, with 13 bases between them. Germline-derived CDR1 and CDR2 are SGDLS and YYNGEE.

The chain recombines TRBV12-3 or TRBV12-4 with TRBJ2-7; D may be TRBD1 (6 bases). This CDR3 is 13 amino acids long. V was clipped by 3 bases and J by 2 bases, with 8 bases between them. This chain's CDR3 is CASSFRGAYEQYF. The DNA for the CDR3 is TGTGCCAGCAGTTTCAGGGGAGCCTACGAGCAGTACTTC.

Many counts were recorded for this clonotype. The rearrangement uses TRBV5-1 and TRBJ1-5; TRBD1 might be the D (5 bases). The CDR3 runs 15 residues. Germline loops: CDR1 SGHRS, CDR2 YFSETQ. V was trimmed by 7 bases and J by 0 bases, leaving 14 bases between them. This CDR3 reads CASREAGLSNQPQHF. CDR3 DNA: TGCGCCAGCCGCGAGGCGGGACTTAGCAATCAGCCCCAGCATTTT.

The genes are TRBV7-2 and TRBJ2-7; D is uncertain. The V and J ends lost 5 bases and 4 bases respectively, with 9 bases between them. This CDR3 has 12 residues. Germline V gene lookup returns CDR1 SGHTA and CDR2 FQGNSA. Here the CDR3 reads CASSPRGYEQYF. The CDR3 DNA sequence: TGTGCCAGCAGCCCTCGAGGTTACGAGCAGTACTTC.

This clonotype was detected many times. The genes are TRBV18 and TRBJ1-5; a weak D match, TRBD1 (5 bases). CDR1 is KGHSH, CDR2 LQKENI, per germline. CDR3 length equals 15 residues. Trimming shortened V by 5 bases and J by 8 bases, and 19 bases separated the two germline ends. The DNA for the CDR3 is TGTGCCAGCTCAACGAGGGGACCTTCCGGGGAGCCCCAGCATTTT. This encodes CASSTRGPSGEPQHF.

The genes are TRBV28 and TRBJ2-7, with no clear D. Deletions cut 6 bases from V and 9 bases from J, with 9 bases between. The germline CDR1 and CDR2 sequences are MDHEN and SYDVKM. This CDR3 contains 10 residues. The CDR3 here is CASSEKGQYF. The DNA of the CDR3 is TGTGCCAGCAGCGAGAAGGGGCAGTACTTC.